This T cell receptor beta chain was captured by sequencing in a study of beta chain features in type 1 diabetes. Expressed TCRB transcripts got sequenced, as all isolated RNA was reverse transcribed. Libraries were prepared by immunoSEQ multiplex PCR; TCRdb keeps only in-frame clonotypes and omits some of them. This sample has 350,000 to 450,000 clones, with about 16% found just once. Whole-study findings and limits: A potential influence of HLA type upon TCRB rearrangement remained unresolved herein. Across all four CD4+ subsets, people with type 1 diabetes showed modestly shorter TCRB CDR3s.

A few counts support this clone. Its antigen is unknown. Sequenced: naive CD4+ T cells from blood. The receptor comes from a woman in her late teens or twenties in good health.

The CDR3, as DNA: TGTGCCAGCAGCCAAGATAGAGGCTCTTATACCCAAGAGACCCAGTACTTC. This sequence encodes CASSQDRGSYTQETQYF. The V call is TRBV14, the J call TRBJ2-5; unclear D gene. The CDR3 contains 17 residues. The V gene lost 0 bases and the J gene lost 1 base, with 15 bases spanning the gap. Germline V gives CDR1 SGHDN, CDR2 FVKESK.